This T cell receptor beta chain was identified during a study of blood T cell repertoires in COVID-19. The overall study: Sources were T cells, B-cell-depleted T cells, or PBMCs; the material itself was cDNA or gDNA.

CDR1 and CDR2 from the germline V gene are SGHRS and YFSETQ. This CDR3 region has 18 residues. V shed 4 bases and J 5 bases; nucleotides not matched to a gene: 18. This clone was recorded once. The authors' processing: Reference gene primer amplification gave nucleated cell count estimates. Some clones are missing from TCRdb's copy, which holds only in-frame ones; the method was immunoSEQ multiplex PCR. V and J calls and clone size are given by that table; D and trimming were obtained from the DNA. The sample yields some 220,000 clones, about three quarters seen once. The chain combines TRBV5-1 with TRBJ1-1, with 9 bases matching TRBD1. The clonotype originates from a woman aged 70-85 years with acute or convalescent COVID-19. The sequenced sample consisted of peripheral blood. CDR3 sequence reads: CASSHGTGSQGWITEAFF. DNA of the CDR3: TGCGCCAGCAGCCACGGGACAGGGTCCCAGGGATGGATAACTGAAGCTTTCTTT.